These 11 T cell receptor beta chains were sequenced from one sample in a study of regulatory T cells in long-lasting Graves disease. The time point: persistent/refractory GD, antithyroid drugs over 5 years with positive TRAb. Preparation of the TCR library used RNA extracted from PBMCs. According to the study, TCR beta libraries were built with iRepertoire HTBI primers and CDR3-region Arm-PCR. One entry per CDR3 protein, called by TCRdb with MiXCR from the multiplex PCR reads. The sample shows some 370,000 distinct CDR3 sequences, roughly 24% of them seen only once. The source was peripheral blood mononuclear cells (PBMCs), collected when the disease was refractory, from a patient treated with antithyroid drugs. These receptor sequences come from a woman in her 40s with Graves disease.

This clonotype was seen at least ten times. V usage is TRBV2 and J usage is TRBJ2-7; 8 bases are shared with TRBD1. Trimming removed 6 bases from V and 3 bases from J; junction bases left unmatched: 10. CDR3 length: 15 residues. Germline CDR1 reads SNHLY; CDR2 reads FYNNEI. The CDR3 is CASRGRWTGIYEQYF. CDR3 sequence (DNA): TGTGCCAGCAGAGGGAGGTGGACAGGGATCTACGAGCAGTACTTC.

This clonotype was seen only a few times. The V gene is TRBV14, the J gene TRBJ1-1; D call uncertain. The germline V gene encodes CDR1 SGHDN and CDR2 FVKESK. This CDR3 is 14 amino acids long. Trimming shortened V by 5 bases and J by 0 bases, and 10 bases separated the two germline ends. The DNA for the CDR3 is TGTGCCAGCAGCTCCCCGGGAATGAACACTGAAGCTTTCTTT. It codes for CASSSPGMNTEAFF.

This clonotype appeared many times. The chain has TRBV29-1 and TRBJ2-5; the D is unclear. The germline V gene has CDR1 SQVTM and CDR2 ANQGSEA. Trimming removed 1 base from V and 5 bases from J, with 5 bases in between. The CDR3 runs 11 residues. CDR3 amino acids: CSVEGWETQYF. DNA for the CDR3: TGCAGCGTTGAAGGTTGGGAGACCCAGTACTTC.

This clonotype was seen repeatedly, ten times or more. The rearrangement joins TRBV12-3 or TRBV12-4 to TRBJ2-7; TRBD2 might be the D (6 bases). The CDR3 is 12 amino acids. Between the trimmed V and J ends, which lost 6 bases and 7 bases, there was a span of 13 bases. The chain's CDR3 is CASSPHGGEQYF. The CDR3 nucleotides read TGTGCCAGCAGCCCCCACGGAGGGGAGCAGTACTTC.

This rearrangement joins TRBV27 to TRBJ1-5; D is possibly TRBD1 (6 bases). The CDR3 is 12 amino acids. From germline, CDR1 is MNHEY and CDR2 SMNVEV (reference sequence). Trimming shortened V by 1 base and J by 10 bases, and 8 bases separated the two germline ends. The CDR3 DNA follows: TGTGCCAGCAGTTTATTCGGGGGCCCCCAGCATTTT. Translation: CASSLFGGPQHF.

Many counts were recorded for this clonotype. The V and J genes are TRBV28 and TRBJ2-7, with 7 positions matching TRBD1. The V gene's germline CDR1 is MDHEN and CDR2 SYDVKM. V dropped 6 bases and J dropped 0; count of bases not matched to a gene: 8. This CDR3 has 15 residues. The CDR3 reads CASRAGTEFSYEQYF. In DNA form, the CDR3 reads TGTGCCAGCAGAGCCGGGACAGAATTCTCCTACGAGCAGTACTTC.

V usage is TRBV28 and J usage is TRBJ2-2; D ambiguous. The CDR3 has 17 residues. Trimming stripped 2 bases from V and 0 bases from J, with 13 bases between. Germline loops: CDR1 MDHEN, CDR2 SYDVKM. The CDR3 here is CASSLPPMGSNTGELFF. The CDR3, as DNA: TGTGCCAGCAGTTTACCGCCGATGGGGTCGAACACCGGGGAGCTGTTTTTT.

J is TRBJ2-2 and V is TRBV29-1; 11 bases align to TRBD2. Losses at the gene ends were 4 bases for V and 8 bases for J; bases not matched to a gene: 9. Germline-derived CDR1 and CDR2 are SQVTM and ANQGSEA. The CDR3 extends over 15 amino acids. DNA for the CDR3: TGCAGCGTTGTGCGGCTAGCGGGAGGTGTAGGGGAGCTGTTTTTT. Residues: CSVVRLAGGVGELFF.

The chain couples TRBV15 to TRBJ2-7; 8 bases agree with TRBD2. Trimming at V came to 4 bases and at J to 3 bases, leaving 5 bases not matched to a gene. The germline CDR1 and CDR2 sequences are LNHNV and YYDKDF (reference sequence). The CDR3 has 14 residues. In DNA form, the CDR3 reads TGTGCCACCAGCACCGGGAGGGCCGGCTACGAGCAGTACTTC. This encodes CATSTGRAGYEQYF.

The sample holds a few counts of this clonotype. J is TRBJ2-7 and V is TRBV12-3 or TRBV12-4, with D possibly being TRBD1 (6 bases). V was trimmed by 5 bases and J by 3 bases, leaving 17 bases between them. The CDR3 totals 15 residues. As DNA, the CDR3 is TGTGCCAGCAGTCCTCCGCCGACAGGACACTACGAGCAGTACTTC. Translated, it gives CASSPPPTGHYEQYF.

The chain couples TRBV27 to TRBJ2-5, with TRBD2 matching over 8 bases. The CDR3 consists of 16 residues. V was clipped by 2 bases and J by 1 base; unmatched bases: 6. CDR1 and CDR2 from the germline V gene are MNHEY and SMNVEV (reference sequence). The CDR3 sequence is CASSLRLAGFQETQYF. DNA of the CDR3: TGTGCCAGCAGTTTACGGCTAGCGGGCTTCCAAGAGACCCAGTACTTC.